The subject of this entry is one T cell receptor beta chain. The antigen remains undetermined. The data derive from a study of shared clonotypes between healthy human individuals. Study outcomes and limitations: Around 4.7% of naive CD4 clonotypes were shared across four donors.

Some clones are missing from TCRdb's copy, which holds only in-frame ones; the method was immunoSEQ multiplex PCR. The sample consists of approximately 620,000 clones, around 97% of them appearing once. Sequences were obtained from naive CD4+ T cells sorted from blood. Stated subset: CD45RA+ positively selected. The TCR comes from a woman aged 30 to 39 in good health.

The CDR3 DNA is TGCGCCAGCAGCCTCGTGACTAGCGTTTACAATGAGCAGTTCTTC. Translation gives CASSLVTSVYNEQFF. The rearrangement joins TRBV5-1 to TRBJ2-1, with TRBD2 matching over 8 bases. CDR3 size: 15 residues. Looked up from germline, CDR1 is SGHRS and CDR2 is YFSETQ. V shed 4 bases and J 4 bases; nucleotides not matched to a gene: 7.